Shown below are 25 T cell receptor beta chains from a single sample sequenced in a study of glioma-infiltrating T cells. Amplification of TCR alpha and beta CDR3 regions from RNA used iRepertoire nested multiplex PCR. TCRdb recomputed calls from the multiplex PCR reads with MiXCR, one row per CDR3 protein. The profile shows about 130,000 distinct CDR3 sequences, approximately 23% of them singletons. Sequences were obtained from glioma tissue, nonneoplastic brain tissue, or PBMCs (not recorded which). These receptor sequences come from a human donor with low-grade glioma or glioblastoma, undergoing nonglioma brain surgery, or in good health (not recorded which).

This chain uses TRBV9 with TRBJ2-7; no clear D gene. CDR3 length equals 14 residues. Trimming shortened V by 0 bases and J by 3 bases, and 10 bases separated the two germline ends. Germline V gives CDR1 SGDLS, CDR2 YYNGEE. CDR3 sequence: CASSVGIGNYEQYF. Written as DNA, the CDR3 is TGTGCCAGCAGCGTAGGCATTGGAAACTACGAGCAGTACTTC.

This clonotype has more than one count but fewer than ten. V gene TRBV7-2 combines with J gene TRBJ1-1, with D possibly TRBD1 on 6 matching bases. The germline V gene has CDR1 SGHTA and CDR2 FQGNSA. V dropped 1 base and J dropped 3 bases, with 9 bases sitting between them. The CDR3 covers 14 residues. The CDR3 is CASSLEGQHTEAFF. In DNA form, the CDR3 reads TGTGCCAGCAGCTTAGAAGGACAGCACACTGAAGCTTTCTTT.

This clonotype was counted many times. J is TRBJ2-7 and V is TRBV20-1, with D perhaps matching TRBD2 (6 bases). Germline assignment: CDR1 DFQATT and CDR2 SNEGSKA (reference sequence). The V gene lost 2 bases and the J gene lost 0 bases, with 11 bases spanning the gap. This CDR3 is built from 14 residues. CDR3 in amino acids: CSARRAGSSYEQYF. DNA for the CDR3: TGCAGTGCTAGACGAGCGGGTAGCTCCTACGAGCAGTACTTC.

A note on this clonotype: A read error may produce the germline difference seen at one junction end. CDR3 sequence reads: CDSSLSQDRGRSYSEQFF. The CDR3, as DNA: TGTGACAGCAGTTTATCGCAGGACAGGGGGCGGTCCTACAGTGAGCAGTTCTTC. The chain joins TRBV27 to TRBJ2-1, with 11 positions matching TRBD1. The CDR3 length is 18 residues. From germline, CDR1 is MNHEY and CDR2 SMNVEV (reference sequence).

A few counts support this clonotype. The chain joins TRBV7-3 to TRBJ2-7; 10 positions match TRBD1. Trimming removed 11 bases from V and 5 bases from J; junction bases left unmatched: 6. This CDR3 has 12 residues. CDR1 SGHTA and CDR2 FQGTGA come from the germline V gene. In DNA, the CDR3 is TGTGCCGTAGCCGGGACAGGGGACGAGCAGTACTTC. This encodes CAVAGTGDEQYF.

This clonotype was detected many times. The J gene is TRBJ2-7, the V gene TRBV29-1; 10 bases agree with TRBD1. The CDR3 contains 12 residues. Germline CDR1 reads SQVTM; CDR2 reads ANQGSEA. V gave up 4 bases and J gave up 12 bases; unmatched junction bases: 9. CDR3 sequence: CSVGYGGQGPYF. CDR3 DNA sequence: TGCAGCGTTGGGTATGGGGGACAGGGGCCGTACTTC.

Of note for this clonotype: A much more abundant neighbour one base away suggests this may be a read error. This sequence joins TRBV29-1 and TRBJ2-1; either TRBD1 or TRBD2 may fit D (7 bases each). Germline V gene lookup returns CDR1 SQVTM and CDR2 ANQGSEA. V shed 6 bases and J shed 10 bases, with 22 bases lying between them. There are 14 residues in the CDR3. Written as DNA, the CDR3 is TGCAGCGTGGAAAAACAGGGGACTACCTACGAGCAGTTCTTC. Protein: CSVEKQGTTYEQFF.

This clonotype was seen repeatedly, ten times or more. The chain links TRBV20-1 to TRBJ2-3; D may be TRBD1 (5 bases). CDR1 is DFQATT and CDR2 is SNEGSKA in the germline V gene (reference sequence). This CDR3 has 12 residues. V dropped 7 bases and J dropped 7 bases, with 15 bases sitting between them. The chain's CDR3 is CSVLSGKNTQYF. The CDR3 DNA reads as TGCAGTGTTCTGTCAGGGAAAAATACGCAGTATTTT.

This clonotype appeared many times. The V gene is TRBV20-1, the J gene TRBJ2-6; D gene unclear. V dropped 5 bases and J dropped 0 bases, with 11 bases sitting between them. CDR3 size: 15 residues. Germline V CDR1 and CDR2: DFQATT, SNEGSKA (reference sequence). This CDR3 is CSASQLSSGANVLTF. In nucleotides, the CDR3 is TGCAGTGCTTCGCAACTTAGCTCTGGGGCCAACGTCCTGACTTTC.

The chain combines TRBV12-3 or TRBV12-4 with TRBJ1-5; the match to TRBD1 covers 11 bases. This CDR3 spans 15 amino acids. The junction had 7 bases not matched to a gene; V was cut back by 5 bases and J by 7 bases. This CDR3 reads CASSRGQGGVQPQHF. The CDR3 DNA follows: TGTGCCAGCAGTCGGGGACAGGGGGGTGTCCAGCCCCAGCATTTT.

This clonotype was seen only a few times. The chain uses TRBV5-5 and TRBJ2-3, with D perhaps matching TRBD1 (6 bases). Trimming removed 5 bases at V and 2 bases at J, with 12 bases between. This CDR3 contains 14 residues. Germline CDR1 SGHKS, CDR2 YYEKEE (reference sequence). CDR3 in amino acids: CASSRDKLTDTQYF. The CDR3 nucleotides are TGTGCCAGCAGTAGGGACAAACTCACAGATACGCAGTATTTT.

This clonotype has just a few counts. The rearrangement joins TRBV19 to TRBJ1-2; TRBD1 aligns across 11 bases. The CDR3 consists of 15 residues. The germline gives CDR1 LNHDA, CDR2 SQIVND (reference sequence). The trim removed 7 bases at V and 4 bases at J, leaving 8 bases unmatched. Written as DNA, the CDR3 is TGTGCCAGTAATATCGCCGGGACAGGGGGCTATGGCTACACCTTC. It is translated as CASNIAGTGGYGYTF.

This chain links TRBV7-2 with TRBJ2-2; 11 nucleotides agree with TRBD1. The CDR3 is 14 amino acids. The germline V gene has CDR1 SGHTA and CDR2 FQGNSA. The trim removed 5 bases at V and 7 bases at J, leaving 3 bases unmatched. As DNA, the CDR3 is TGTGCCAGCAGCGCCGGGACAGGGGGCGGGGAGCTGTTTTTT. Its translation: CASSAGTGGGELFF.

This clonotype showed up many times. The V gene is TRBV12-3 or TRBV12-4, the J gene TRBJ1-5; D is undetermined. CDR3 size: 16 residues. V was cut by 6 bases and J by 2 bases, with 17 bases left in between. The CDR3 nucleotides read TGTGCCAGCAGCTTTAGGAGTGGCGTGGGCAATCAGCCCCAGCATTTT. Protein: CASSFRSGVGNQPQHF.

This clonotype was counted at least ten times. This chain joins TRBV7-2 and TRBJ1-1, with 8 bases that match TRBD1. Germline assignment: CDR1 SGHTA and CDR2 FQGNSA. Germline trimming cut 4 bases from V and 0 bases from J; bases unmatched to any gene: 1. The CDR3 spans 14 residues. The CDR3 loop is CASSWTGMNTEAFF. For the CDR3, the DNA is TGTGCCAGCAGCTGGACAGGGATGAACACTGAAGCTTTCTTT.

The CDR3 region is CASIMGGGSSYNEQFF. CDR3 DNA: TGTGCCAGCATAATGGGGGGAGGTAGCTCCTACAATGAGCAGTTCTTC. The chain joins TRBV3-1 to TRBJ2-1, with D possibly TRBD2 on 6 matching bases. The V and J ends lost 7 bases and 0 bases respectively, with 16 bases between them. The length of the CDR3 is 16 residues. Germline V gene data show CDR1 as LGHDT and CDR2 as YNNKEL (reference sequence).

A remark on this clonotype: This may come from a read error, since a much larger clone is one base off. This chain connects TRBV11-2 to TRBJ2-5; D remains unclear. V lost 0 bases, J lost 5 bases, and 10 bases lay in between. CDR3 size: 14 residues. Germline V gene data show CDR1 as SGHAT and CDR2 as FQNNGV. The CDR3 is CASSLEPTGETQYF. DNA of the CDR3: TGTGCCAGCAGCTTAGAGCCTACCGGGGAGACCCAGTACTTC. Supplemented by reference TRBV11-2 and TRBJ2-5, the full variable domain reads EAGVAQSPRYKIIEKRQSVAFWCNPISGHATLYWYQQILGQGPKLLIQFQNNGVVDDSQLPKDRFSAERLKGVDSTLKIQPAKLEDSAVYLCASSLEPTGETQYFGPGTRLLVL.

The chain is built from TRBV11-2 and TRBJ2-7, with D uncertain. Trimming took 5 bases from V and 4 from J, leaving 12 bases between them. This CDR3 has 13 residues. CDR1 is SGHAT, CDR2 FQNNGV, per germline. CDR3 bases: TGTGCCAGCAGCCTAGGACCCGATTACGAGCAGTACTTC. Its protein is CASSLGPDYEQYF.

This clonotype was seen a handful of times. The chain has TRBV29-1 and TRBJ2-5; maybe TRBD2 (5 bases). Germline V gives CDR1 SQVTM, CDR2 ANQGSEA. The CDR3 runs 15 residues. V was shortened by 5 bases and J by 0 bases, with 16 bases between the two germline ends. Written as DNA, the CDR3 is TGCAGCGTTTATCTAGCTGTAGGTTACCAAGAGACCCAGTACTTC. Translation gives CSVYLAVGYQETQYF.

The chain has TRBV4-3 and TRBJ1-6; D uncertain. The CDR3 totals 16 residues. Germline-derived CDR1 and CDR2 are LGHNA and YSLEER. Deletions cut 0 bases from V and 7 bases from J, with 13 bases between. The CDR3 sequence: CASSQEGLYGNSPLHF. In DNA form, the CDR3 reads TGCGCCAGCAGCCAAGAAGGTCTCTACGGAAATTCACCCCTCCACTTT.

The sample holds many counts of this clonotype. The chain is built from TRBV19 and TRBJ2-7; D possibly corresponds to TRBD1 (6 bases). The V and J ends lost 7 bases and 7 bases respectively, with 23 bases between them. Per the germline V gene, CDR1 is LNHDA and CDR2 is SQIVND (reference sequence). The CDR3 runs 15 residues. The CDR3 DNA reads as TGTGCCAGTACCCCCGGACAGCTTCTTGGCGGGGAGCAGTACTTC. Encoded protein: CASTPGQLLGGEQYF.

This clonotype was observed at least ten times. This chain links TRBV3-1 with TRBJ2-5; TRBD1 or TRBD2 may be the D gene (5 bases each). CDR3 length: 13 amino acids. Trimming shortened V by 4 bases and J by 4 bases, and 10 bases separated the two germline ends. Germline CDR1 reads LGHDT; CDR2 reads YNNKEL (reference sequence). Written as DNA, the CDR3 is TGTGCCAGCAGCCTCCAGGGACGAGAGACCCAGTACTTC. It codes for CASSLQGRETQYF.

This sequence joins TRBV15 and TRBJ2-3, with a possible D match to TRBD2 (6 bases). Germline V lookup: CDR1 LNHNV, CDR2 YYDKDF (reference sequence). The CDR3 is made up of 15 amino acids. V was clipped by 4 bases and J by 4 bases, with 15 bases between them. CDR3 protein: CATSKDPSSADTQYF. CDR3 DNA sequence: TGTGCCACCAGCAAGGATCCATCTAGCGCAGATACGCAGTATTTT.

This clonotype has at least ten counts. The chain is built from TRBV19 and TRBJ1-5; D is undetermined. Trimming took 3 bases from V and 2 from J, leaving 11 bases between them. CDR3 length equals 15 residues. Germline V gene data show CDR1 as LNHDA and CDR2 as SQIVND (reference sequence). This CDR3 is CASSIIAIGNQPQHF. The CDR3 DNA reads TGTGCCAGTAGTATTATAGCCATCGGCAATCAGCCCCAGCATTTT. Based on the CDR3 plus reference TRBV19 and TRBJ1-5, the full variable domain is DGGITQSPKYLFRKEGQNVTLSCEQNLNHDAMYWYRQDPGQGLRLIYYSQIVNDFQKGDIAEGYSVSREKKESFPLTVTSAQKNPTAFYLCASSIIAIGNQPQHFGDGTRLSIL.

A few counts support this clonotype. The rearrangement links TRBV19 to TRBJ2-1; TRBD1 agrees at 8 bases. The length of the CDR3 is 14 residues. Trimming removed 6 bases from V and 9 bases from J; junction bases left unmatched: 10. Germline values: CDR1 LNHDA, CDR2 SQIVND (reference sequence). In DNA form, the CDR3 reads TGTGCCAGTAGGGAACAGGGGGATAGCAGTGAGCAGTTCTTC. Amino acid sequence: CASREQGDSSEQFF.